The 20 T cell receptor beta chains given below trace back to one sample, sequenced in a study of shared clonotypes between healthy human individuals. Data came from immunoSEQ multiplex PCR; TCRdb stores just in-frame clones and leaves some out. The profile shows around 600,000 clones, about 96% of them singletons. The sample taken for sequencing was naive CD4+ T cells sorted from blood. The subset: CD45RA+ positively selected. The source of these receptors is a woman in her 30s in good health.

The V and J genes are TRBV9 and TRBJ1-6; no clear D gene. CDR1 and CDR2 from the germline V gene are SGDLS and YYNGEE. V was clipped by 3 bases and J by 8 bases, with 12 bases between them. The CDR3 has 14 residues. As DNA, the CDR3 is TGTGCCAGCAGCGGGACGGCTGAGTATTCACCCCTCCACTTT. It yields the protein CASSGTAEYSPLHF.

J is TRBJ2-1 and V is TRBV2, with 11 nucleotides matching TRBD2. The CDR3 contains 17 residues. Germline V gene lookup returns CDR1 SNHLY and CDR2 FYNNEI. The V gene end was trimmed by 8 bases and the J gene end by 0 bases; junction bases not matched to a gene: 9. The CDR3 protein is CASGYSGTSGSYNEQFF. The CDR3 DNA is TGTGCCAGCGGATACTCCGGGACTAGCGGCTCCTACAATGAGCAGTTCTTC. The whole variable domain, filled in from reference TRBV2 and TRBJ2-1, reads EPEVTQTPSHQVTQMGQEVILRCVPISNHLYFYWYRQILGQKVEFLVSFYNNEISEKSEIFDDQFSVERPDGSNFTLKIRSTKLEDSAMYFCASGYSGTSGSYNEQFFGPGTRLTVL.

The rearrangement uses TRBV30 and TRBJ2-1, with a possible D match to TRBD2 (6 bases). CDR1 is GTSNPN and CDR2 is SVGIG in the germline V gene (reference sequence). Trimming cost V 5 bases and J 4 bases, with 15 bases left between them. The CDR3 runs to 14 residues. CDR3 protein: CAWGAVGLYNEQFF. The DNA of the CDR3 is TGTGCCTGGGGAGCAGTGGGACTTTACAATGAGCAGTTCTTC.

This clone was recorded once. Other DNA sequences in this specimen translate into the identical CDR3. This chain joins TRBV5-1 and TRBJ2-3; D gene uncertain. The CDR3 has 11 residues. Germline-derived CDR1 and CDR2 are SGHRS and YFSETQ. V was shortened by 1 base and J by 5 bases, with 2 bases between the two germline ends. Here the CDR3 reads CASSLRDTQYF. DNA of the CDR3: TGCGCCAGCAGCTTGAGAGATACGCAGTATTTT.

This chain uses TRBV27 with TRBJ2-1; 13 nucleotides agree with TRBD2. Germline V gene data show CDR1 as MNHEY and CDR2 as SMNVEV (reference sequence). The trim removed 3 bases at V and 8 bases at J, leaving 10 bases unmatched. CDR3 length equals 17 residues. The CDR3 loop is CASSFRRLAGGRDEQFF. CDR3 DNA: TGTGCCAGCAGTTTCCGGAGACTAGCGGGAGGCCGCGATGAGCAGTTCTTC.

The chain links TRBV6-4 to TRBJ2-5; D unclear. The germline CDR1 and CDR2 sequences are MRHNA and SNTAGT. V was cut by 0 bases and J by 6 bases, with 20 bases left in between. This CDR3 has 17 residues. CDR3 protein: CASSDSETPVISKTQYF. The CDR3 DNA is TGTGCCAGCAGTGACTCGGAGACCCCCGTTATAAGCAAGACCCAGTACTTC.

As to this clone: Additional DNA sequences in this sample encode the identical CDR3. This chain links TRBV29-1 with TRBJ2-1; D could derive from TRBD1 or TRBD2 (6 bases each). Between the trimmed V and J ends, which lost 3 bases and 0 bases, there was a span of 15 bases. CDR3 length equals 16 residues. CDR1 and CDR2 (germline): SQVTM, ANQGSEA. The DNA for the CDR3 is TGCAGCGTTGAGACGGGGGCAGACAGCTCCTACAATGAGCAGTTCTTC. Translated: CSVETGADSSYNEQFF.

The CDR3 DNA reads as TGTGCCAGTAGTAAAGGACTAGCGGGAGGCCTATCGAACACCGGGGAGCTGTTTTTT. Translated, it gives CASSKGLAGGLSNTGELFF. This sequence joins TRBV19 and TRBJ2-2; 14 bases are a match to TRBD2. V lost 4 bases, J lost 0 bases, and 7 bases stayed unmatched. Germline CDR1 is LNHDA and CDR2 is SQIVND (reference sequence). This CDR3 is 19 amino acids long.

This clone was seen a single time. V is TRBV19 and J is TRBJ1-1; 7 bases map to TRBD1. The CDR3 is 17 amino acids. Germline trimming cut 8 bases from V and 2 bases from J; bases unmatched to any gene: 17. From germline, CDR1 is LNHDA and CDR2 SQIVND (reference sequence). DNA of the CDR3: TGTGCCAGTGCAAAGTGGGTCGGACAGGAACTAAACACTGAAGCTTTCTTT. Its translation is CASAKWVGQELNTEAFF.

The table lists this clone with a few counts. The chain links TRBV6-1 to TRBJ1-2; TRBD1 matches 8 bases. V dropped 5 bases and J dropped 6; count of bases not matched to a gene: 5. The CDR3 spans 13 residues. CDR1 is MNHNS, CDR2 SASEGT, per germline. Here the CDR3 DNA reads TGTGCCAGCAGTTGGACAGGGACTCATGGCTACACCTTC. The encoded protein is CASSWTGTHGYTF.

The chain is built from TRBV7-8 and TRBJ1-2, with 9 bases lining up with TRBD1. V was clipped by 5 bases and J by 8 bases; unmatched bases: 9. CDR1 SGHVS and CDR2 FQNEAQ come from the germline V gene. This CDR3 comprises 14 residues. The DNA of the CDR3 is TGTGCCAGCAGCAACCAGGGACAGGGTTACGGCTACACCTTC. Protein product: CASSNQGQGYGYTF.

V usage is TRBV28 and J usage is TRBJ1-1; no clear D. CDR1 MDHEN and CDR2 SYDVKM come from the germline V gene. This CDR3 region has 16 residues. The V end lost 4 bases, the J end lost 1 base, and 16 bases lay between the germline ends. In nucleotides, the CDR3 is TGTGCCAGCAGTTCTGGAGAGGCCCCGACGAACACTGAAGCTTTCTTT. It specifies CASSSGEAPTNTEAFF.

V and J are TRBV7-2 and TRBJ2-5, with D possibly TRBD2 on 6 matching bases. The length of the CDR3 is 15 residues. V lost 5 bases and J 4 bases, leaving 17 bases between the germline ends. Germline V gene sequence: CDR1 SGHTA, CDR2 FQGNSA. The CDR3 DNA reads as TGTGCCAGCAGCCTCCGGCCCGGGAGATCAGAGACCCAGTACTTC. Amino acid sequence: CASSLRPGRSETQYF.

The chain has TRBV7-8 and TRBJ2-7, with D uncertain. This CDR3 spans 12 amino acids. Germline assignment: CDR1 SGHVS and CDR2 FQNEAQ. V was cut by 4 bases and J by 3 bases, with 7 bases left in between. DNA of the CDR3: TGTGCCAGCAGCTCAACTGACTACGAGCAGTACTTC. This gives the protein CASSSTDYEQYF.

The V call is TRBV2, the J call TRBJ1-2, with D tentatively TRBD1 (5 bases). V was pared by 2 bases and J by 7 bases, with 5 bases between. Germline CDR1 SNHLY, CDR2 FYNNEI. The CDR3 contains 11 residues. CDR3 DNA sequence: TGTGCCAGCAGTGAACAGGGTGGCTACACCTTC. It yields the protein CASSEQGGYTF.

The sample holds one count of this clone. The chain joins TRBV5-1 to TRBJ2-2; D is undetermined. Between the trimmed V and J ends, which lost 0 bases and 4 bases, there was a span of 7 bases. The CDR3 consists of 14 residues. Germline V gene data show CDR1 as SGHRS and CDR2 as YFSETQ. The CDR3 nucleotides read TGCGCCAGCAGCTTGGCCTCTCCCACCGGGGAGCTGTTTTTT. It is translated as CASSLASPTGELFF.

V usage is TRBV15 and J usage is TRBJ2-1; the D is unclear. CDR1 is LNHNV, CDR2 YYDKDF, per germline (reference sequence). V shed 0 bases and J shed 6 bases, with 15 bases lying between them. The CDR3 is 16 amino acids. The CDR3 loop reads CATSRDLDRTPNEQFF. The DNA of the CDR3 is TGTGCCACCAGCAGAGATTTGGATAGGACCCCCAATGAGCAGTTCTTC.

The CDR3 loop reads CASSQRFHGTGTDTQYF. CDR3 coding DNA: TGCGCCAGCAGCCAAAGATTTCACGGGACAGGGACAGATACGCAGTATTTT. The rearrangement links TRBV4-1 to TRBJ2-3; 9 nucleotides match TRBD1. Looked up from germline, CDR1 is MGHRA and CDR2 is YSYEKL. Trimming took 2 bases from V and 3 from J; bases not matched to a gene: 9. The CDR3 covers 17 residues.

The V and J genes are TRBV4-1 and TRBJ1-1; D is undetermined. CDR3 length: 17 amino acids. Looked up from germline, CDR1 is MGHRA and CDR2 is YSYEKL. Trimming stripped 0 bases from V and 10 bases from J, with 24 bases between. The CDR3, as DNA: TGCGCCAGCAGCCAAGACTCTCGGGAGGGTTTATTGATGGGAGCTTTCTTT. Protein product: CASSQDSREGLLMGAFF.

The CDR3 nucleotides read TGTGCCAGCACCACCGGACTAGCGAGCGAGCAGTACTTC. It translates to CASTTGLASEQYF. The genes are TRBV28 and TRBJ2-7, with TRBD2 matching over 9 bases. Germline V CDR1 and CDR2: MDHEN, SYDVKM. J was trimmed by 6 bases and V by 7 bases; bases with no gene match: 7. This CDR3 has 13 amino acids.